This paragraph reports one T cell receptor beta chain. In the original processing: Using reference gene primer amplification, nucleated cell counts were estimated. Here immunoSEQ multiplex PCR was the method, and the copy in TCRdb shows in-frame clones only, minus some. V, J and clone size are taken as reported in that table, and D and trimming were inferred from the DNA itself. Of around 130,000 clones in the sample, 84% were seen once. The data were taken from a study of blood T cell repertoires in COVID-19. Study information: The United States, Italy and Spain provided the acute and convalescent COVID-19 samples. In each case, the material was cDNA or gDNA derived from T cells, B-cell-depleted T cells, or PBMCs.

Specimen: peripheral blood. This receptor was identified in a woman between 25 and 40 years old who had recovered from COVID-19.

The CDR3, as DNA: TGTGCCAGTAGTGTAAGTGGGGCCACCTACGAGCAGTACTTC. As protein: CASSVSGATYEQYF. This rearrangement joins TRBV19 to TRBJ2-7; a possible D gene is TRBD1 (5 bases). V lost 5 bases and J lost 2, with 13 bases in between. The CDR3 is 14 amino acids. Germline-derived CDR1 and CDR2 are LNHDA and SQIVND (reference sequence).